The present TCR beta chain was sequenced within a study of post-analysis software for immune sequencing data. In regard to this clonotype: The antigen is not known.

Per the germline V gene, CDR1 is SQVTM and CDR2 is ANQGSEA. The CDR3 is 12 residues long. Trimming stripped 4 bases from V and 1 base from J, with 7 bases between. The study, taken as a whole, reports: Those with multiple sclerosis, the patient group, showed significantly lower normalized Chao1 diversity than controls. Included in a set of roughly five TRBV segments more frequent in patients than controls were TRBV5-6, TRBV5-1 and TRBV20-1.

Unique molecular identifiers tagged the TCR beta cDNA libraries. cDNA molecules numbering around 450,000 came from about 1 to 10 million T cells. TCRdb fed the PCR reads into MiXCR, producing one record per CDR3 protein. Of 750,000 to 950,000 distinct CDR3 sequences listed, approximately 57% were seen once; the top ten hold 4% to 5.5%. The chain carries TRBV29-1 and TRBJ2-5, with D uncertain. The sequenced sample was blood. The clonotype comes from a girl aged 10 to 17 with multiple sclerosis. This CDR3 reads CSVVGAQETQYF. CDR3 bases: TGCAGCGTTGTTGGAGCCCAAGAGACCCAGTACTTC. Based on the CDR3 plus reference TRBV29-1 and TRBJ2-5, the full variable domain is SAVISQKPSRDICQRGTSLTIQCQVDSQVTMMFWYRQQPGQSLTLIATANQGSEATYESGFVIDKFPISRPNLTFSTLTVSNMSPEDSSIYLCSVVGAQETQYFGPGTRLLVL.